Presented here are 8 T cell receptor beta chains from one specimen sequenced in a study of T cell repertoires in cytomegalovirus infection. A single record per CDR3 protein comes from TCRdb applying MiXCR to the reads. The sample records 500,000 or so distinct CDR3 sequences, about 17% being singletons. Source material: CD8+ T cells from PBMCs. The receptors were sampled from a human donor in good health (CMV status not recorded). Some clones in this sample may be carry-over from other donors' samples.

This clonotype was seen many times. V is TRBV12-5 and J is TRBJ2-2; TRBD1 might be the D (6 bases). Trimming shortened V by 3 bases and J by 7 bases, and 18 bases separated the two germline ends. Germline lookup yields CDR1 LGHNT and CDR2 FRNRAP. This CDR3 spans 16 amino acids. Here the CDR3 reads CASGLWTARGVGELFF. CDR3 coding DNA: TGTGCTAGTGGTTTATGGACAGCCCGTGGTGTCGGGGAGCTGTTTTTT. The full variable domain, in which reference TRBV12-5 and TRBJ2-2 provide the parts outside the CDR3, is DARVTQTPRHKVTEMGQEVTMRCQPILGHNTVFWYRQTMMQGLELLAYFRNRAPLDDSGMPKDRFSAEMPDATLATLKIQPSEPRDSAVYFCASGLWTARGVGELFFGEGSRLTVL.

As for this clonotype: One junction end does not reproduce the germline sequence, and a read error may be involved. The chain links TRBV6-5 to TRBJ1-5, with TRBD1 identical over 7 bases. CDR3 length: 15 amino acids. Germline loops: CDR1 MNHEY, CDR2 SVGAGI. DNA of the CDR3: TGTGCCAGCAACCCTGGACAGGACCCCAATCAGCCCCATCATTTT. It yields the protein CASNPGQDPNQPHHF.

This clonotype was observed at least ten times. The rearrangement joins TRBV7-9 to TRBJ2-7; 10 bases align to TRBD2. The ends lost 1 base at V and 6 bases at J; junction bases unmatched: 9. The CDR3 runs 16 residues. In germline, CDR1 is SEHNR, CDR2 FQNEAQ (reference sequence). The CDR3 coding sequence is TGTGCCAGCAGCTTAGAAGCTGGCACTAGCGGGGTCGAGCAGTACTTC. Translated: CASSLEAGTSGVEQYF.

There are many counts of this clonotype. The rearrangement links TRBV28 to TRBJ1-1, with a weak D call TRBD1 (6 bases). The CDR3 is 15 residues long. Germline lookup yields CDR1 MDHEN and CDR2 SYDVKM. Trimming left V 7 bases short and J 5 bases short, with 20 bases between. The CDR3 is CASTLSGQGRTEAFF. The CDR3 DNA is TGTGCCAGCACTCTTTCAGGCCAGGGGAGAACTGAAGCTTTCTTT. The full variable domain, in which reference TRBV28 and TRBJ1-1 provide the parts outside the CDR3, is DVKVTQSSRYLVKRTGEKVFLECVQDMDHENMFWYRQDPGLGLRLIYFSYDVKMKEKGDIPEGYSVSREKKERFSLILESASTNQTSMYLCASTLSGQGRTEAFFGQGTRLTVV.

In this sample, this clonotype turned up a few times. V is TRBV6-1 and J is TRBJ2-7; D is uncertain. This CDR3 spans 15 amino acids. Trimming stripped 3 bases from V and 2 bases from J, with 14 bases between. In germline, CDR1 is MNHNS, CDR2 SASEGT. CDR3 amino acids: CASSERIAETYEQYF. The CDR3 DNA reads TGTGCCAGCAGTGAGCGAATTGCCGAGACCTACGAGCAGTACTTC.

This clonotype was counted at least ten times. The chain carries TRBV15 and TRBJ2-7; D not certain. Trimming cost V 0 bases and J 1 base, with 4 bases left between them. This CDR3 spans 13 amino acids. In germline, CDR1 is LNHNV, CDR2 YYDKDF (reference sequence). Here the CDR3 reads CATSRDRSYEQYF. CDR3 sequence (DNA): TGTGCCACCAGCAGAGACCGGTCCTACGAGCAGTACTTC.

The table lists this clonotype with a few counts. The rearrangement links TRBV7-3 to TRBJ2-7; 16 bases match TRBD2. J lost 5 bases, V lost 4 bases, and 2 bases had no gene match. This CDR3 spans 15 amino acids. CDR1 is SGHTA and CDR2 is FQGTGA in the germline V gene. The CDR3 region is CASSSGTSGGDEQYF. Here the CDR3 DNA reads TGTGCCAGCAGCTCCGGGACTAGCGGGGGGGACGAGCAGTACTTC. Supplemented by reference TRBV7-3 and TRBJ2-7, the full variable domain reads GAGVSQTPSNKVTEKGKYVELRCDPISGHTALYWYRQSLGQGPEFLIYFQGTGAADDSGLPNDRFFAVRPEGSVSTLKIQRTERGDSAVYLCASSSGTSGGDEQYFGPGTRLTVT.

The V call is TRBV6-5, the J call TRBJ1-3; a weak D match, TRBD1 (5 bases). Trimming removed 5 bases at V and 1 base at J, with 15 bases between. Germline V gene sequence: CDR1 MNHEY, CDR2 SVGAGI. The CDR3 consists of 16 residues. This CDR3 reads CASSSGGGPSGNTIYF. DNA for the CDR3: TGTGCCAGCAGTAGCGGTGGGGGTCCGTCTGGAAACACCATATATTTT.